This T cell receptor beta chain was documented in a study of siplizumab effects on memory and regulatory T cells. The CDR3 loop spans 16 amino acids. V gave up 5 bases and J gave up 2 bases; unmatched junction bases: 10. Germline lookup yields CDR1 SGHTA and CDR2 FQGNSA. Method: immunoSEQ multiplex PCR; TCRdb's copy keeps in-frame clones and lacks some. The sample lists tens of thousands of clones, 90% to 98% occurring once. The J gene is TRBJ2-3, the V gene TRBV7-2, with 7 bases lining up with TRBD1. This receptor was obtained from a human donor in good health. Sequencing was carried out using naive CD8+ T cells sorted from blood. CDR3 residues: CASSPFTDRDTDTQYF. In DNA, the CDR3 is TGTGCCAGCAGCCCCTTTACCGACAGGGACACAGATACGCAGTATTTT.